The source of this T cell receptor beta chain is a study of technical replicates of blood from several donors. Sequencing used immunoSEQ multiplex PCR; TCRdb keeps in-frame clones, though not all of them. The data show about 73,000 clones, with 93% seen just once and about 0.25% held by the top ten. From germline, CDR1 is SGHVS and CDR2 FNYEAQ. This CDR3 spans 14 amino acids. V lost 2 bases, J lost 6 bases, and 11 bases lay in between. The receptor was isolated from a human donor in good health. Sequenced material: T cells isolated from PBMCs. J is TRBJ1-5 and V is TRBV7-6; possible D gene TRBD1, 5 bases. CDR3 bases: TGTGCCAGCAGCTTATACCGCGGGGCTCAGCCCCAGCATTTT. The encoded protein is CASSLYRGAQPQHF.